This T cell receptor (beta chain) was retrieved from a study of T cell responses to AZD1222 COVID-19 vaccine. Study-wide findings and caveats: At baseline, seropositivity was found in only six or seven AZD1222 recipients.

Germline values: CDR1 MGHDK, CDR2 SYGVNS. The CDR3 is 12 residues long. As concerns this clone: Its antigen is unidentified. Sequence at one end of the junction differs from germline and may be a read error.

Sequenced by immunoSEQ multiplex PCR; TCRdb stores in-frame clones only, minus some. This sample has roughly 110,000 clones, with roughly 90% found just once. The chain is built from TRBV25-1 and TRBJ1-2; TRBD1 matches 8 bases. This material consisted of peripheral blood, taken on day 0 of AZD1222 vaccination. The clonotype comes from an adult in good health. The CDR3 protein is CASSTLGDRTIF. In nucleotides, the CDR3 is TGTGCCAGCAGTACACTGGGGGACAGGACCATCTTC.